This T cell receptor (beta chain) was sequenced for a study of blood T cells in healthy people across ages. Study-wide background: About one barcoded TCR beta cDNA was captured per two T cells.

The CDR3 runs 15 residues. It was with a sample-barcoded 5' primer and a J-beta primer mix that a second PCR of about 7 to 12 cycles was run. A 12-random-nucleotide template-switch adaptor tagged each cDNA molecule. MiXCR was run by TCRdb on the 5' RACE reads, yielding one entry per CDR3 protein. The data hold about 1.4 million distinct CDR3 sequences, with 59% observed a single time. Findings and caveats of the study: PBMCs that were unsorted prevented a conclusive naive versus antigen-experienced comparison. Any changes in expanded clonotypes were possibly confounded, as donor CMV status remained unknown.

To note about this clonotype: The antigen is undetermined.

The sequencing sample was made of blood. The chain is built from TRBV12-3 or TRBV12-4 and TRBJ2-4; 10 nucleotides match TRBD1. Judging by the DNA end, TRBJ2-7 fits better; the J call may be wrong. This receptor was taken from a man between 18 and 29 years old in good health. This chain's CDR3 is CASSPGQGTSYEQYF. DNA of the CDR3: TGTGCCAGCAGCCCGGGACAGGGGACCTCCTACGAGCAGTACTTC.